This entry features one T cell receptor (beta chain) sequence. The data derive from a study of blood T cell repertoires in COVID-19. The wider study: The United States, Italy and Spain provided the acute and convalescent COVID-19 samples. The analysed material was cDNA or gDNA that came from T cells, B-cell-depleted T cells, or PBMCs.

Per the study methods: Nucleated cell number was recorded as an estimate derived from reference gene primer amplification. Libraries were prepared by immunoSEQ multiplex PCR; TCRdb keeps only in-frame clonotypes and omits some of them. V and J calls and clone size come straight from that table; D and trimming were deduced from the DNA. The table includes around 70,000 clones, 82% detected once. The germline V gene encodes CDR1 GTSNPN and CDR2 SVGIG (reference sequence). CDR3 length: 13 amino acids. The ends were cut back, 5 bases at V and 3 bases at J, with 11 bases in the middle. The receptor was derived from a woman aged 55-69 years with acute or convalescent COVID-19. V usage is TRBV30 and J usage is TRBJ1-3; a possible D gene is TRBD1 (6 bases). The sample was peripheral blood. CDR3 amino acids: CAWATGGGNTIYF. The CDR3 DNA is TGTGCCTGGGCGACAGGCGGTGGAAACACCATATATTTT.